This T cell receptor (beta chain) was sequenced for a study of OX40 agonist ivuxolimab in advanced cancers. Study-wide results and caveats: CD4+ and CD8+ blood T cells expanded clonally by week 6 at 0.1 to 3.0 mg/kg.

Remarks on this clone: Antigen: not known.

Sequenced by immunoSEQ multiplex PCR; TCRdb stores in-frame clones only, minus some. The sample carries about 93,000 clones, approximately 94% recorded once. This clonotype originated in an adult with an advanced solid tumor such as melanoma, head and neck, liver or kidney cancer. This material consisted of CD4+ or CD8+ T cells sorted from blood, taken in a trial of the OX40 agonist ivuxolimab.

The CDR3 bases are TGTGCCAGCAGTTTATGGACACTTGCAACTAATGAAAAACTGTTTTTT. Protein sequence: CASSLWTLATNEKLFF. The chain links TRBV28 to TRBJ1-4; D is unresolved. V lost 0 bases and J 0 bases, leaving 8 bases between the germline ends. The CDR3 has 16 residues. CDR1 and CDR2 from the germline V gene are MDHEN and SYDVKM.